This T cell receptor (beta chain) was retrieved from a study of naive and memory T cell subsets. Regarding the study as a whole: Diversity fell and Gini index rose from naive through CM, EM, EMRA.

An equimolar mix of two oligonucleotides served as the beta constant-region primer for TRBC1 and TRBC2. The cDNA 3' end received a ligated single-stranded oligonucleotide carrying the SP2 primer and a 12-nucleotide UMI. TCRdb recomputed calls from the UMI-ligation and nested PCR reads with MiXCR, one row per CDR3 protein. The sample has tens of thousands of distinct CDR3 sequences; around 13% are singletons. Germline CDR1 and CDR2: MNHNS and SASEGT. Trimming took off 6 bases at V and 3 bases at J, with 18 bases between the two ends. CDR3 length: 16 residues. Comment on this clonotype: Its antigen is still unknown.

The gene calls are TRBV6-1 and TRBJ2-1, with D possibly being TRBD2 (7 bases). The receptor comes from a human donor in good health. Input material: central memory CD4+ T cells from blood. CDR3 amino acids: CASSAQGLRNYNEQFF. Written as DNA, the CDR3 is TGTGCCAGCAGCGCACAGGGACTACGAAACTACAATGAGCAGTTCTTC.